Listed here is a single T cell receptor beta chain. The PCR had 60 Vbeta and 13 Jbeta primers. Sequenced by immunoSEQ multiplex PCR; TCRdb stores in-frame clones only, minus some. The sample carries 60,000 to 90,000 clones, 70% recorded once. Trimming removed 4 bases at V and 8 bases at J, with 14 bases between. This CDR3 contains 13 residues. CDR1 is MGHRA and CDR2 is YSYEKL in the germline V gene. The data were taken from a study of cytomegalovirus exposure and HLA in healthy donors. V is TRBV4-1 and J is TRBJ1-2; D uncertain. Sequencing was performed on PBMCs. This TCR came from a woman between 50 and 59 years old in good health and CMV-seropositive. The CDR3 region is CASSRSGYDGYTF. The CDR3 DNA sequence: TGCGCCAGCAGCCGATCGGGATACGACGGCTACACCTTC.